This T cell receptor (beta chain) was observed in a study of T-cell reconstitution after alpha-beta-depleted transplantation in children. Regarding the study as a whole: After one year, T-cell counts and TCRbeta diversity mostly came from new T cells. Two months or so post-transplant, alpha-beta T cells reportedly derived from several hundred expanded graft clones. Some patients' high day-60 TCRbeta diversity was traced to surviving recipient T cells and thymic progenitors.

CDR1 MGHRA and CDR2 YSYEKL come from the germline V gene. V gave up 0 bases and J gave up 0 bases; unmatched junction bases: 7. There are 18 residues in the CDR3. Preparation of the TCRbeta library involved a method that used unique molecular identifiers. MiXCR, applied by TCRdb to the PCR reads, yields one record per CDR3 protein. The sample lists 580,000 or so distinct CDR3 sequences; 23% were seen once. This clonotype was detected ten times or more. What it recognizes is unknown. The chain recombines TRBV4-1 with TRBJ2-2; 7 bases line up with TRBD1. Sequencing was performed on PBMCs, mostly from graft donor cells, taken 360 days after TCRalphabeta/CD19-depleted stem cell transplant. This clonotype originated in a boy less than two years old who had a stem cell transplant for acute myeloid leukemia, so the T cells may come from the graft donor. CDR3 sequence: CASSQDLGQLSNTGELFF. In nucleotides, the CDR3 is TGCGCCAGCAGCCAAGATTTGGGACAGCTATCGAACACCGGGGAGCTGTTTTTT.